This entry lists 25 T cell receptor beta chains sequenced from one sample in a study of blood T cell repertoires in COVID-19. The method was immunoSEQ multiplex PCR; TCRdb's version includes in-frame clones alone and lacks a portion of them. The sample lists fewer than 200,000 clones, 80% to 90% occurring once. Sequenced material: PBMCs or T cells enriched from blood (not recorded which). Receptors were obtained from a woman aged 45-60 years in a cohort exposed to, infected with or recovered from COVID-19 (not recorded which).

The chain employs TRBV7-6 and TRBJ1-5; perhaps TRBD1 as D (5 bases). V was pared by 4 bases and J by 6 bases, with 16 bases between. Per germline, CDR1 SGHVS and CDR2 FNYEAQ. The length of the CDR3 is 15 residues. CDR3 loop: CASSWGLGPVQPQHF. The CDR3 DNA is TGTGCCAGCAGCTGGGGATTGGGGCCAGTTCAGCCCCAGCATTTT.

V and J are TRBV2 and TRBJ1-1, with no clear D. The CDR3 length is 13 residues. The V end lost 5 bases, the J end lost 4 bases, and 11 bases lay between the germline ends. Germline lookup yields CDR1 SNHLY and CDR2 FYNNEI. The CDR3 here is CASSWTFPTEAFF. The CDR3 region has the DNA TGTGCCAGCAGTTGGACTTTCCCCACTGAAGCTTTCTTT. Supplemented by reference TRBV2 and TRBJ1-1, the full variable domain reads EPEVTQTPSHQVTQMGQEVILRCVPISNHLYFYWYRQILGQKVEFLVSFYNNEISEKSEIFDDQFSVERPDGSNFTLKIRSTKLEDSAMYFCASSWTFPTEAFFGQGTRLTVV.

This chain joins TRBV7-9 and TRBJ2-4; 7 nucleotides agree with TRBD1. The CDR3 sequence is 15 residues long. The germline gives CDR1 SEHNR, CDR2 FQNEAQ (reference sequence). V gave up 1 base and J gave up 4 bases; unmatched junction bases: 4. In DNA, the CDR3 is TGTGCCAGCAGCTTAGAGGACAGGCCAAAAAACATTCAGTACTTC. Its translation is CASSLEDRPKNIQYF.

J is TRBJ2-6 and V is TRBV9, with 8 bases fitting TRBD2. CDR3 length: 16 amino acids. V was pared by 0 bases and J by 4 bases, with 3 bases of the junction left unmatched. From germline, CDR1 is SGDLS and CDR2 YYNGEE. DNA for the CDR3: TGTGCCAGCAGCGTAGTAGCGGGGCCAGGGGCCAACGTCCTGACTTTC. Amino acid sequence: CASSVVAGPGANVLTF.

The V and J genes are TRBV6-4 and TRBJ1-5; D not resolved. V was clipped by 6 bases and J by 3 bases, with 12 bases between them. The length of the CDR3 is 14 residues. Germline-derived CDR1 and CDR2 are MRHNA and SNTAGT. CDR3 nucleotides: TGTGCCAGCAGCGCGCAGGCAGTCAATCAGCCCCAGCATTTT. As protein: CASSAQAVNQPQHF.

The genes are TRBV7-9 and TRBJ2-1, with TRBD2 matching 13 bases. CDR3 length equals 19 residues. Losses at the gene ends were 5 bases for V and 6 bases for J; bases not matched to a gene: 16. The germline gives CDR1 SEHNR, CDR2 FQNEAQ (reference sequence). CDR3 residues: CASSLRLAGGSRGGNEQFF. The CDR3 bases are TGTGCCAGCAGCCTCCGACTAGCGGGAGGAAGTCGAGGGGGCAATGAGCAGTTCTTC.

The chain uses TRBV30 and TRBJ2-6; no clear D gene. This CDR3 is built from 13 residues. Per germline, CDR1 GTSNPN and CDR2 SVGIG (reference sequence). Trimming stripped 4 bases from V and 0 bases from J, with 4 bases between. The CDR3 DNA reads as TGTGCCTGGATAGTCTCTGGGGCCAACGTCCTGACTTTC. Amino acid sequence: CAWIVSGANVLTF.

The rearrangement uses TRBV13 and TRBJ2-4, with TRBD1 as a possible D gene (6 bases). The CDR3 length is 14 residues. Between the trimmed V and J ends, which lost 5 bases and 0 bases, there was a span of 8 bases. Germline values: CDR1 PRHDT, CDR2 FYEKMQ (reference sequence). The CDR3 DNA follows: TGTGCCAGCAGCATCAGGGGAGCCAAAAACATTCAGTACTTC. Translation gives CASSIRGAKNIQYF.

This clone was found a few times. The chain joins TRBV29-1 to TRBJ2-2; TRBD1 is a possible D gene (5 bases). V was shortened by 4 bases and J by 0 bases, with 9 bases between the two germline ends. CDR1 is SQVTM and CDR2 is ANQGSEA in the germline V gene. CDR3 size: 14 residues. The CDR3 is CSVGRTSNTGELFF. CDR3 coding DNA: TGCAGCGTTGGTAGGACATCGAACACCGGGGAGCTGTTTTTT.

The chain is built from TRBV7-2 and TRBJ2-1; 7 bases are a match to TRBD2. V shed 1 base, J shed 6 bases, and the junction held 6 bases outside the gene matches. CDR1 and CDR2 from the germline V gene are SGHTA and FQGNSA. The CDR3 length is 15 residues. The CDR3 loop reads CASSLGGSVSNEQFF. Here the CDR3 DNA reads TGTGCCAGCAGCTTAGGCGGGAGCGTCTCCAATGAGCAGTTCTTC.

V is TRBV13 and J is TRBJ1-5; 8 nucleotides match TRBD1. The CDR3 is 17 residues long. Trimming took 4 bases from V and 4 from J; bases not matched to a gene: 12. Germline V gene sequence: CDR1 PRHDT, CDR2 FYEKMQ (reference sequence). In DNA form, the CDR3 reads TGTGCCAGCAGCTATGCCGGGGCAGGGGGCTCTAATCAGCCCCAGCATTTT. Translation gives CASSYAGAGGSNQPQHF.

The V gene is TRBV9, the J gene TRBJ2-3; TRBD2 aligns across 9 bases. V dropped 0 bases and J dropped 0; count of bases not matched to a gene: 11. Germline-derived CDR1 and CDR2 are SGDLS and YYNGEE. This CDR3 is built from 19 residues. CDR3 loop: CASSVGPSGTRLSTDTQYF. The CDR3 nucleotides are TGTGCCAGCAGCGTAGGTCCTAGCGGGACCCGCCTCAGCACAGATACGCAGTATTTT.

This rearrangement joins TRBV7-2 to TRBJ2-7; 14 bases agree with TRBD2. The CDR3 is 15 residues long. V lost 4 bases to trimming and J lost 6 bases; unmatched junction nucleotides: 5. Germline CDR1 is SGHTA and CDR2 is FQGNSA. The CDR3 here is CASSSTSGGASEQYF. The CDR3 coding sequence is TGTGCCAGCAGCTCGACTAGCGGGGGGGCAAGCGAGCAGTACTTC.

CDR3 in DNA: TGTGCCAGCAGCGTAGCAATACAGGGTGGTGAAGCTTTCTTT. This encodes CASSVAIQGGEAFF. The V call is TRBV9, the J call TRBJ1-1, with a weak D call TRBD1 (6 bases). Germline CDR1 and CDR2: SGDLS and YYNGEE. V gave up 0 bases and J gave up 7 bases, with 13 bases separating them. The length of the CDR3 is 14 residues. The full variable domain, completed using reference TRBV9 and TRBJ1-1, is DSGVTQTPKHLITATGQRVTLRCSPRSGDLSVYWYQQSLDQGLQFLIQYYNGEERAKGNILERFSAQQFPDLHSELNLSSLELGDSALYFCASSVAIQGGEAFFGQGTRLTVV.

DNA for the CDR3: TGTGCCACCAGTGATCTTCGACAGGGGGCTACTGAAGCTTTCTTT. Translating it yields CATSDLRQGATEAFF. The V and J genes are TRBV24-1 and TRBJ1-1; 10 bases line up with TRBD1. V shed 3 bases, J shed 5 bases, and the junction held 5 bases outside the gene matches. This CDR3 is 15 amino acids long. Germline CDR1 and CDR2: KGHDR and SFDVKD.

This chain uses TRBV30 with TRBJ1-2, with TRBD1 matching 9 bases. V lost 5 bases and J lost 6; bases outside the gene matches: 7. Germline V gene lookup returns CDR1 GTSNPN and CDR2 SVGIG (reference sequence). The CDR3 spans 13 residues. CDR3 nucleotide sequence: TGTGCCTGGGCGGGACAGGGAAGGAATGGCTACACCTTC. The encoded protein is CAWAGQGRNGYTF.

This rearrangement joins TRBV7-2 to TRBJ2-3, with 15 bases that match TRBD2. After removal of 5 bases from V and 5 bases from J, the junction contained 2 bases not matched to a gene. The CDR3 totals 15 residues. Germline CDR1 is SGHTA and CDR2 is FQGNSA. The CDR3 DNA follows: TGTGCCAGCAGCCGGACTAGCGGGGGGGTAGATACGCAGTATTTT. Amino acids: CASSRTSGGVDTQYF.

The CDR3 nucleotides are TGTGCCAGCAGTCCGGGACAGTATAATTCACCCCTCCACTTT. It encodes CASSPGQYNSPLHF. The chain joins TRBV6-2 or TRBV6-3 to TRBJ1-6, with 7 bases aligning to TRBD1. The CDR3 runs 14 residues. CDR1 is MNHEY and CDR2 is SVGEGT in the germline V gene. The ends lost 5 bases at V and 4 bases at J; junction bases unmatched: 2.

The gene calls are TRBV7-2 and TRBJ2-2; D is unclear. V was trimmed by 1 base and J by 2 bases, leaving 5 bases between them. There are 14 residues in the CDR3. The germline gives CDR1 SGHTA, CDR2 FQGNSA. In nucleotides, the CDR3 is TGTGCCAGCAGCTTAGTCTACAACACCGGGGAGCTGTTTTTT. Its protein product is CASSLVYNTGELFF.

The rearrangement uses TRBV10-3 and TRBJ1-1, with TRBD1 matching over 9 bases. The V and J ends lost 3 bases and 6 bases, in that order; junction bases with no gene match: 8. The CDR3 sequence is 15 residues long. Germline CDR1 ENHRY, CDR2 SYGVKD. The CDR3 here is CAISDMDRGGPEAFF. CDR3 coding DNA: TGTGCCATCAGTGACATGGACAGGGGAGGTCCTGAAGCTTTCTTT.

This chain uses TRBV5-1 with TRBJ1-2; tentative D call: TRBD1 (6 bases). CDR3 length: 15 amino acids. The germline CDR1 and CDR2 sequences are SGHRS and YFSETQ. V lost 4 bases and J lost 8, with 21 bases in between. In DNA, the CDR3 is TGCGCCAGCAGCCAACCGGACCGGGACAATCTCGGCTACACCTTC. Translating gives CASSQPDRDNLGYTF.

The chain couples TRBV5-1 to TRBJ2-4; 12 bases match TRBD2. V lost 4 bases and J lost 8; bases outside the gene matches: 16. Per the germline V gene, CDR1 is SGHRS and CDR2 is YFSETQ. This CDR3 has 18 amino acids. The CDR3 sequence is CASSPSRGLAGREDIQYF. CDR3 DNA: TGCGCCAGCAGCCCCTCCCGGGGACTAGCGGGTAGGGAAGACATTCAGTACTTC.

The chain carries TRBV11-2 and TRBJ2-2; no clear D gene. Trimming removed 1 base from V and 3 bases from J, with 6 bases in between. The CDR3 runs 14 residues. The V gene's germline CDR1 is SGHAT and CDR2 FQNNGV. DNA for the CDR3: TGTGCCAGCAGCTTAGTTTCGGACACCGGGGAGCTGTTTTTT. This codes for CASSLVSDTGELFF.

The chain combines TRBV4-2 with TRBJ2-3; tentatively, D is TRBD2 (6 bases). Germline V gene data show CDR1 as LGHNA and CDR2 as YNFKEQ. There are 15 residues in the CDR3. Trimming removed 4 bases at V and 2 bases at J, with 13 bases between. In nucleotides, the CDR3 is TGTGCCAGCAGCCCCCCGGGGGTGTTCACAGATACGCAGTATTTT. It yields the protein CASSPPGVFTDTQYF.

There are a few counts of this clone. The chain has TRBV19 and TRBJ2-7, with 7 bases aligning to TRBD2. The length of the CDR3 is 17 residues. J was trimmed by 5 bases and V by 5 bases; bases with no gene match: 18. Germline lookup yields CDR1 LNHDA and CDR2 SQIVND (reference sequence). DNA of the CDR3: TGTGCCAGTAGTCAAACCGGGAGGAGGGCCACGGGGAACGAGCAGTACTTC. Translated, it gives CASSQTGRRATGNEQYF.